This is a list of T cell receptor beta chains from one sample in a study of T cell repertoires in cytomegalovirus infection. TCRdb redid the calling of the reads with MiXCR, one entry per CDR3 protein. The data hold fewer than 1,000,000 distinct CDR3 sequences, with 30% to 40% observed a single time. These receptors have no identified antigens. The source material was cultured CD8+ T cells from PBMCs, sampled from culture after CMV antigen stimulation. Every receptor here comes from a human donor in good health (CMV status not recorded). Some clones in this sample may be carry-over from other donors' samples. Each CDR3 is given with its conserved first and last residue. The D gene is left open where the match is weak. Some rows mark clone size as missing; the rest say once, few, many or name a class of expanded clone.

D: TRBD2; size: -; J: TRBJ2-3; V: TRBV5-1; DNA: TGCGCCAGCGGCGCTAGCGGGGGTACAGATACGCAGTATTTT; CDR3: CASGASGGTDTQYF
D: TRBD2; size: -; J: TRBJ2-4; V: TRBV4-2; DNA: TGTGCCAGCAGCCAAGTAGCCCTAGCGGGGACGAAAAACATTCAGTACTTC; CDR3: CASSQVALAGTKNIQYF
D: TRBD1; size: -; J: TRBJ2-7; V: TRBV5-1; DNA: TGCGCCAGCGCCTTGGGGGACAGCTACGAGCAGTACTTC; CDR3: CASALGDSYEQYF
D: -; size: few; J: TRBJ2-2; V: TRBV4-3; DNA: TGCGCCAGCAGCCAAGCATTCAGGGTGGACGGGGAGCTGTTTTTT; CDR3: CASSQAFRVDGELFF
D: TRBD1; size: -; J: TRBJ2-2; V: TRBV5-4; DNA: TGTGCCAGCAGCCCGGACATAATGGACAGGGCCAACGGGGAGCTGTTTTTT; CDR3: CASSPDIMDRANGELFF
D: -; size: -; J: TRBJ1-1; V: TRBV6-2/TRBV6-3; DNA: TGTGCCAGCAGTTCAGAGTTGACAGGCTATTATGAACGAAACACTGAAGCTTTCTTT; CDR3: CASSSELTGYYERNTEAFF
D: -; size: -; J: TRBJ1-2; V: TRBV11-1; DNA: TGTGCCAGCAGCTTAGAATATGGCGGTACTAACTATGGCTACACCTTC; CDR3: CASSLEYGGTNYGYTF
D: -; size: -; J: TRBJ1-1; V: TRBV19; DNA: TGTGCCAGTAGTTCGGGGTGGTCTCTTGCTTTCTTT; CDR3: CASSSGWSLAFF
D: -; size: few; J: TRBJ2-1; V: TRBV7-2; DNA: TGTGCCAGCAGCTTAAGGCCCGCTACCTACAATGAGCAGTTCTTC; CDR3: CASSLRPATYNEQFF
D: -; size: many; J: TRBJ1-6; V: TRBV6-5; DNA: TGTGCCAGCAGTTACGAGAGGCAGGGATATAATTCACCCCTCCACTTT; CDR3: CASSYERQGYNSPLHF
D: -; size: many; J: TRBJ2-7; V: TRBV7-2; DNA: TGTGCCAGCAGCTGGGACAATGTCGGCGAGCAGTACTTC; CDR3: CASSWDNVGEQYF
D: -; size: few; J: TRBJ1-5; V: TRBV7-9; DNA: TGTGCCAGCAGCTTAGCGACGGGGGTGAGTCAGCCCCAGCATTTT; CDR3: CASSLATGVSQPQHF
D: -; size: -; J: TRBJ1-2; V: TRBV7-9; DNA: TGTGCCAGCAGAAGAGGGGCAAGTGGCTACACCTTC; CDR3: CASRRGASGYTF
D: -; size: few; J: TRBJ2-3; V: TRBV7-9; DNA: TGTGCCAGCAGGTCTTTGGCGGAGAGCACAGATACGCAGTATTTT; CDR3: CASRSLAESTDTQYF
D: -; size: many; J: TRBJ1-1; V: TRBV7-8; DNA: TGTGCCAGCAGCTTAGGCGTCGAGTTTGAAGCTTTCTTT; CDR3: CASSLGVEFEAFF
D: -; size: few; J: TRBJ2-3; V: TRBV25-1; DNA: TGTGCCAGTACACGAGCCTCTATTGATACGCAGTATTTT; CDR3: CASTRASIDTQYF
D: TRBD1; size: few; J: TRBJ2-2; V: TRBV6-2/TRBV6-3; DNA: TGTGCCAGCAGTTACGAGGGGGCTTCCACCGGGGAGCTGTTTTTT; CDR3: CASSYEGASTGELFF
D: -; size: many; J: TRBJ2-1; V: TRBV7-6; DNA: TGTGCCAGCAGCTTAGTCAGGTACAATGAGCAGTTCTTC; CDR3: CASSLVRYNEQFF
D: -; size: -; J: TRBJ1-2; V: TRBV28; DNA: TGTGCCAGCAGTCAACCGAGACGGAAAGCTAACTATGGCTACACCTTC; CDR3: CASSQPRRKANYGYTF
D: -; size: -; J: TRBJ2-2; V: TRBV7-9; DNA: TGTGCCAGCAGCCCTTTCTTGGAGAGTAGGACCGGGGAGCTGTTTTTT; CDR3: CASSPFLESRTGELFF
D: TRBD2; size: -; J: TRBJ2-6; V: TRBV12-3/TRBV12-4; DNA: TGTGCCAGCACCGCCCCGGGAGGGCCAAGCTCTGGGGCCAACGTCCTGACTTTC; CDR3: CASTAPGGPSSGANVLTF
D: -; size: few; J: TRBJ2-2; V: TRBV12-5; DNA: TGTGCTAGTGGTTCCTCTCAGGTGAACACCGGGGAGCTGTTTTTT; CDR3: CASGSSQVNTGELFF
D: -; size: many; J: TRBJ2-3; V: TRBV12-3/TRBV12-4; DNA: TGTGCCAGCAGTCCATCGGGACAACACACAGATACGCAGTATTTT; CDR3: CASSPSGQHTDTQYF
D: TRBD1; size: -; J: TRBJ2-2; V: TRBV6-1; DNA: TGTGCCAGCAGTGTAGGACAGGGGATTCGGGAGCTGTTTTTT; CDR3: CASSVGQGIRELFF
D: -; size: -; J: TRBJ1-2; V: TRBV19; DNA: TGTGCCAGTAGACCCGACACCTATGGCTACACCTTC; CDR3: CASRPDTYGYTF
D: TRBD1; size: many; J: TRBJ2-3; V: TRBV7-6; DNA: TGTGCCAGCAGCTTAGGACAGGGGAGATTAGATACGCAGTATTTT; CDR3: CASSLGQGRLDTQYF
D: -; size: few; J: TRBJ1-1; V: TRBV10-2; DNA: TGCGCCAGCAGTGACGGTTTAAGGGGGGGGGGAGCTTTCTTT; CDR3: CASSDGLRGGGAFF
D: -; size: few; J: TRBJ2-5; V: TRBV29-1; DNA: TGCAGCGTTGAAGATAATACAGGGCTGTACCAAGAGACCCAGTACTTC; CDR3: CSVEDNTGLYQETQYF
D: -; size: many; J: TRBJ2-1; V: TRBV7-9; DNA: TGTGCCAGCAGCTTAACCAGGGACAATGAGCAGTTCTTC; CDR3: CASSLTRDNEQFF
D: -; size: -; J: TRBJ1-5; V: TRBV29-1; DNA: TGCAGCCTCGGGGGGGGGCGAAATCAGCCCCAGCATTTT; CDR3: CSLGGGRNQPQHF
D: TRBD2; size: few; J: TRBJ2-4; V: TRBV10-3; DNA: TGTGCCATCAGTAACCCGGGTGTAGCGGGTGGGCAGGACATTCAGTACTTC; CDR3: CAISNPGVAGGQDIQYF
D: -; size: -; J: TRBJ2-7; V: TRBV6-1; DNA: TGTGCCAGCAGTGAAGGTCCGAAAACCTACGAGCAGTACTTC; CDR3: CASSEGPKTYEQYF
D: -; size: -; J: TRBJ1-1; V: TRBV10-3; DNA: TGTGCCATCAGTGAGTCTCGGCGTCATGAAGCTTTCTTT; CDR3: CAISESRRHEAFF
D: -; size: -; J: TRBJ2-1; V: TRBV6-5; DNA: TGTGCCAGCAGTTACTCGTTGGGACTCCCAGACAATGAGCAGTTCTTC; CDR3: CASSYSLGLPDNEQFF
D: -; size: -; J: TRBJ2-2; V: TRBV24-1; DNA: TGTGCCACCAGTTTAGGATCCGACACCGGGGAGCTGTTTTTT; CDR3: CATSLGSDTGELFF
D: -; size: -; J: TRBJ1-6; V: TRBV27; DNA: TGTGCCAGCAGTCCACAGACAGGTTTGAATTCACCCCTCCACTTT; CDR3: CASSPQTGLNSPLHF
D: TRBD2; size: few; J: TRBJ2-7; V: TRBV13; DNA: TGTGCCAGCAGCTTTTCGGGGGGCGAGCAGTACTTC; CDR3: CASSFSGGEQYF
D: TRBD2; size: few; J: TRBJ2-5; V: TRBV12-3/TRBV12-4; DNA: TGTGCCAGCAGTCCCCCGGACTCCCCGGGAGGAGAGACCCAGTACTTC; CDR3: CASSPPDSPGGETQYF
D: -; size: few; J: TRBJ1-2; V: TRBV29-1; DNA: TGCAGCGTTGAAGCAGAGGAGGGCTACACCTTC; CDR3: CSVEAEEGYTF
D: TRBD1; size: -; J: TRBJ1-2; V: TRBV12-3/TRBV12-4; DNA: TGTGCCAGCAGTGCCGGGACAGGCGTTGGCTACACCTTC; CDR3: CASSAGTGVGYTF
D: -; size: -; J: TRBJ2-3; V: TRBV19; DNA: TGTGCCAGTAGTATAAGAGGGGCGGAGGGCACAGATACGCAGTATTTT; CDR3: CASSIRGAEGTDTQYF
D: TRBD1; size: -; J: TRBJ1-4; V: TRBV6-5; DNA: TGTGCCAGCACCAGGGGGGATTTTCGTGAAAAACTGTTTTTT; CDR3: CASTRGDFREKLFF
D: -; size: -; J: TRBJ2-7; V: TRBV2; DNA: TGTGCCAGCATAATTTGGGGGGTCAACGAGCAGTACTTC; CDR3: CASIIWGVNEQYF
D: -; size: -; J: TRBJ1-1; V: TRBV10-3; DNA: TGTGCCATCAGTGCAGTTAAGAACACTGAAGCTTTCTTT; CDR3: CAISAVKNTEAFF
D: -; size: -; J: TRBJ1-2; V: TRBV10-3; DNA: TGTGCCATCAGGTCAGGGGAGGACTATGGCTACACCTTC; CDR3: CAIRSGEDYGYTF
D: -; size: -; J: TRBJ1-5; V: TRBV7-9; DNA: TGTGCCAGCAGCTCAAGTTTGGGCCAGCCCCAGCATTTT; CDR3: CASSSSLGQPQHF
D: -; size: -; J: TRBJ2-1; V: TRBV4-1; DNA: TGCGCCAGCAGCCGGGGCTCCGACTACAATGAGCAGTTCTTC; CDR3: CASSRGSDYNEQFF
D: -; size: -; J: TRBJ1-5; V: TRBV7-6; DNA: TGTGCCAGCAGCTTAGGTTCCGATAGCAATCAGCCCCAGCATTTT; CDR3: CASSLGSDSNQPQHF
D: -; size: few; J: TRBJ2-7; V: TRBV6-5; DNA: TGTGCCAGCAGTTACTCTTTATGGAACGAGCAGTACTTC; CDR3: CASSYSLWNEQYF
D: -; size: -; J: TRBJ2-2; V: TRBV11-1; DNA: TGTGCCAGCCTTAGGACTTTCGCCGGGGAGCTGTTTTTT; CDR3: CASLRTFAGELFF
D: -; size: -; J: TRBJ2-1; V: TRBV24-1; DNA: TGTGCCACCAGTGAAACCGGGGGACCCTACAATGAGCAGTTCTTC; CDR3: CATSETGGPYNEQFF
D: -; size: many; J: TRBJ1-2; V: TRBV7-6; DNA: TGTGCCAGCAGCTCCAAGGGTGCGTGGGGCTACACCTTC; CDR3: CASSSKGAWGYTF
D: -; size: -; J: TRBJ2-3; V: TRBV9; DNA: TGTGCCAGCAGCGTAGGTTCGCCCATGGCGGATACGCAGTATTTT; CDR3: CASSVGSPMADTQYF
D: -; size: many; J: TRBJ2-3; V: TRBV7-8; DNA: TGTGCCAGCAGCCCTTGGAGGGGAAGCACAGATACGCAGTATTTT; CDR3: CASSPWRGSTDTQYF
D: -; size: once; J: TRBJ2-5; V: TRBV20-1; DNA: TGCAGTGCTAGGAGGGTAGAAGAGACCCAGTACTTC; CDR3: CSARRVEETQYF